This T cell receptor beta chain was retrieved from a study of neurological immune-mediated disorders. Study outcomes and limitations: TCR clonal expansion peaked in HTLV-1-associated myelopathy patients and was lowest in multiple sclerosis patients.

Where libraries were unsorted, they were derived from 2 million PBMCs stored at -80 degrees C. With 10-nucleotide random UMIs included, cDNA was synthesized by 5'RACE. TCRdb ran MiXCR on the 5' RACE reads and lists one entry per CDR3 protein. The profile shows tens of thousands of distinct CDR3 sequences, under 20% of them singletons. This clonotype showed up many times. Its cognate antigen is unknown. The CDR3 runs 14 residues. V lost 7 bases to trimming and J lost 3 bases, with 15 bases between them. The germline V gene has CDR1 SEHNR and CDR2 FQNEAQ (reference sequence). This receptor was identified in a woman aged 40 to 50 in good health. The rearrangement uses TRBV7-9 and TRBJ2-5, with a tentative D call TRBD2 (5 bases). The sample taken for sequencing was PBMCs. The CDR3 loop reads CASTPRGAEETQYF. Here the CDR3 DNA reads TGTGCCAGCACACCCCGGGGAGCTGAAGAGACCCAGTACTTC.